Each of the 7 T cell receptor beta chains below was sequenced from the same sample in a study of blood T cell repertoires in COVID-19 (dated by TCRdb to the early 2020s). The library was produced with the immunoSEQ multiplex PCR assay. This immuneACCESS table, as held by TCRdb, lists in-frame sequences with V and J called but not all clones. Of the missing ones, under half trace to an unresolved V gene in checked studies; the others have no known cause. Here the sample has just over 300,000 clones; around 89% occur a single time. About 9.5% of the sample comes from the top ten. The sample was PBMCs or T cells enriched from blood (not recorded which). Every receptor here comes from a woman aged 40 to 50 who had recovered from COVID-19.

V usage is TRBV10-1 and J usage is TRBJ2-2, with D perhaps TRBD2 (5 bases). V lost 8 bases and J 2 bases, leaving 9 bases between the germline ends. The CDR3 contains 13 residues. Germline lookup yields CDR1 WNHNN and CDR2 SYGVQD (reference sequence). In DNA, the CDR3 is TGCGCCAGCGGGCGGACTAACACCGGGGAGCTGTTTTTT. It encodes CASGRTNTGELFF.

This clone was observed a few times. The V call is TRBV24-1, the J call TRBJ2-5; perhaps TRBD1 as D (6 bases). This CDR3 spans 15 amino acids. Germline CDR1 reads KGHDR; CDR2 reads SFDVKD. With 1 base removed from V and 1 base from J, the gap between germline ends came to 9 bases. The CDR3 sequence: CATSDFGTPQETQYF. The CDR3 DNA reads as TGTGCCACCAGTGATTTCGGGACACCCCAAGAGACCCAGTACTTC.

For the CDR3, the DNA is TGCAGTGCCCCAGGTGGCAGTGAAGCTTTCTTT. Protein: CSAPGGSEAFF. The rearrangement uses TRBV20-1 and TRBJ1-1; D remains unclear. V lost 6 bases to trimming and J lost 7 bases, with 12 bases between them. The CDR3 sequence is 11 residues long. Germline CDR1 and CDR2: DFQATT and SNEGSKA (reference sequence).

This clone was observed a single time. The chain has TRBV24-1 and TRBJ2-1; 12 nucleotides match TRBD2. CDR1 is KGHDR, CDR2 SFDVKD, per germline. V gave up 4 bases and J gave up 6 bases; unmatched junction bases: 9. The CDR3 contains 17 residues. CDR3: CATSESQGLAGLNEQFF. The CDR3 DNA follows: TGTGCCACCAGTGAATCCCAGGGACTAGCGGGCCTCAATGAGCAGTTCTTC.

This clone was recorded once. The V call is TRBV3-1 (or the pseudogene TRBV3-2), the J call TRBJ1-3; D is undetermined. Germline V gene sequence: CDR1 LGHDT, CDR2 YNNKEL (reference sequence). This CDR3 spans 15 amino acids. Between the trimmed V and J ends, which lost 0 bases and 0 bases, there was a span of 6 bases. The CDR3 sequence is CASSQEPGSGNTIYF. Written as DNA, the CDR3 is TGTGCCAGCAGCCAAGAACCCGGCTCTGGAAACACCATATATTTT.

V usage is TRBV24-1 and J usage is TRBJ2-5, with a possible D match to TRBD2 (6 bases). Trimming took 4 bases from V and 1 from J, leaving 9 bases between them. The CDR3 covers 14 residues. Germline values: CDR1 KGHDR, CDR2 SFDVKD. The CDR3, as DNA: TGTGCCACCAGTGACATACTAGCCCAAGAGACCCAGTACTTC. Translated: CATSDILAQETQYF.

This rearrangement joins TRBV5-8 to TRBJ2-7, with a weak D call TRBD2 (6 bases). Germline CDR1 SGHTS, CDR2 YDEGEE. There are 16 residues in the CDR3. V gave up 4 bases and J gave up 0 bases, with 17 bases separating them. The CDR3: CASSRRDGGYSYEQYF. The CDR3 DNA is TGTGCCAGCAGCAGGAGAGACGGGGGATACTCCTACGAGCAGTACTTC.